This TCR beta chain comes out of a study of T cell changes during pregnancy in multiple sclerosis. CDR1 is KGHSH and CDR2 is LQKENI in the germline V gene. CDR3 length: 15 amino acids. Deletions cut 1 base from V and 3 bases from J, with 11 bases between. Data came from immunoSEQ multiplex PCR; TCRdb stores just in-frame clones and leaves some out. The data contain more than 75,000 clones, about 95% of them singletons. Here the sequenced sample was peripheral blood, taken in the third trimester of pregnancy. The chain joins TRBV18 to TRBJ2-3; a weak D match, TRBD2 (5 bases). The origin of this receptor is a female donor with multiple sclerosis, enrolled in a pregnancy study. CDR3 DNA: TGTGCCAGCTCACCACGCCAAACGGGGACAGATACGCAGTATTTT. Its translation is CASSPRQTGTDTQYF.